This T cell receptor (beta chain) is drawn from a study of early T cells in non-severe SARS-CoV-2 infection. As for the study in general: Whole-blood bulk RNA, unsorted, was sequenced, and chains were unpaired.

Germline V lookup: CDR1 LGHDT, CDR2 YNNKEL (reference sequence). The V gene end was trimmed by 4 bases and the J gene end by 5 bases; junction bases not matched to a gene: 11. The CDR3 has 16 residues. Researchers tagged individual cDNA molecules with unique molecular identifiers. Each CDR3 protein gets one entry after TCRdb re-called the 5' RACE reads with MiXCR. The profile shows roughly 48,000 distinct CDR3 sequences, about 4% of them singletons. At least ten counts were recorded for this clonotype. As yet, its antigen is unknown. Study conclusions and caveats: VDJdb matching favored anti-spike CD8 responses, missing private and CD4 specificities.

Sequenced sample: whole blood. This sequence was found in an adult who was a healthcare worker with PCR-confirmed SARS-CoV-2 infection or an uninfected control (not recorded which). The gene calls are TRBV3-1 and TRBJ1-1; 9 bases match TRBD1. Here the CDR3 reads CASSPTRQGGLTEAFF. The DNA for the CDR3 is TGTGCCAGCAGCCCTACCAGACAGGGGGGTTTAACTGAAGCTTTCTTT.